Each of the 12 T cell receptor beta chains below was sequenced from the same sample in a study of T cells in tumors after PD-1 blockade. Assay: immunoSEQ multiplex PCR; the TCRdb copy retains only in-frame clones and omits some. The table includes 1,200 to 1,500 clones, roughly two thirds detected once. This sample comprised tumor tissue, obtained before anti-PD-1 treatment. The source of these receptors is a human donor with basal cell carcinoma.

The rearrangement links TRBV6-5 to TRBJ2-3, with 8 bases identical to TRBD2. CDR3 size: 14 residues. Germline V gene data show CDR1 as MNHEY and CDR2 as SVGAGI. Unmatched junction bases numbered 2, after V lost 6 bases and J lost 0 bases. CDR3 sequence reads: CASSGTRSTDTQYF. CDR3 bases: TGTGCCAGCAGCGGGACTAGGAGCACAGATACGCAGTATTTT.

The CDR3 here is CASSQAHGYTF. CDR3 bases: TGTGCCAGCAGCCAAGCCCATGGCTACACCTTC. This chain connects TRBV3-1 (or the pseudogene TRBV3-2) to TRBJ1-2; D unresolved. The germline V and J ends were trimmed by 1 base and 6 bases, with 3 bases remaining between them. Germline CDR1 is LGHDT and CDR2 is YNNKEL (reference sequence). The CDR3 covers 11 residues.

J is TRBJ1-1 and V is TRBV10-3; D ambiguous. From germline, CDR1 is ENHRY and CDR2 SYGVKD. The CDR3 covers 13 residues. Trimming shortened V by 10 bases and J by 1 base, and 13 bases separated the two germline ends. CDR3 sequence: CATNEPRNTEAFF. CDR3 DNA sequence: TGTGCCACCAATGAGCCGAGGAACACTGAAGCTTTCTTT.

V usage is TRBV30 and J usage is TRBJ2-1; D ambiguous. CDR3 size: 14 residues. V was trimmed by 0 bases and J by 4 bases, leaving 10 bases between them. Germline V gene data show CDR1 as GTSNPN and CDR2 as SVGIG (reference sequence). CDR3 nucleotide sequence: TGTGCCTGGAGTGTACCCAAGGGTTACAATGAGCAGTTCTTC. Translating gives CAWSVPKGYNEQFF. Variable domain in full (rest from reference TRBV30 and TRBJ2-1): SQTIHQWPATLVQPVGSPLSLECTVEGTSNPNLYWYRQAAGRGLQLLFYSVGIGQISSEVPQNLSASRPQDRQFILSSKKLLLSDSGFYLCAWSVPKGYNEQFFGPGTRLTVL.

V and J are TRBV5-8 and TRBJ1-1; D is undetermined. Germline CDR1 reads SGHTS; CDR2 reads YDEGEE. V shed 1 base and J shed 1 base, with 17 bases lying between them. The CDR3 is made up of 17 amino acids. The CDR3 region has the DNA TGTGCCAGCAGCTTGTCCCGAGAGAGACCAAAGAACACTGAAGCTTTCTTT. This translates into CASSLSRERPKNTEAFF.

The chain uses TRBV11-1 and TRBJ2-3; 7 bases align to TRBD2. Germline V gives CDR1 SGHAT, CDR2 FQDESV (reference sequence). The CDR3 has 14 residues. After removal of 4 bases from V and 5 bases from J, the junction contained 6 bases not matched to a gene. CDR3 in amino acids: CASSSAGVQDTQYF. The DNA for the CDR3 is TGTGCCAGCAGCTCGGCGGGGGTGCAAGATACGCAGTATTTT.

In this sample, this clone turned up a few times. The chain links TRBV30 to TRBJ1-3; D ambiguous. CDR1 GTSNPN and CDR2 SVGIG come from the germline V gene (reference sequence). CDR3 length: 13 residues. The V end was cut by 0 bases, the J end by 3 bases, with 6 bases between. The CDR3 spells CAWSVDVGNTIYF. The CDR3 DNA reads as TGTGCCTGGAGTGTAGACGTTGGAAACACCATATATTTT.

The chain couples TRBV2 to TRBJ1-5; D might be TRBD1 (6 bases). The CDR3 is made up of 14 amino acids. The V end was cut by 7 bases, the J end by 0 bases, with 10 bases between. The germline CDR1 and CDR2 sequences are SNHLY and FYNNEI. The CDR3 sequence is CASKGDYSNQPQHF. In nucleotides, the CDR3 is TGTGCCAGCAAGGGGGACTATAGCAATCAGCCCCAGCATTTT.

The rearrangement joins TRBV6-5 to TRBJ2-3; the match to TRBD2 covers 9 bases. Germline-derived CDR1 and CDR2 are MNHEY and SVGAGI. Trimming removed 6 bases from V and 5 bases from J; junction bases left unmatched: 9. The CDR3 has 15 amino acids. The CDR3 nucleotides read TGTGCCAGCAGCGGACTAGCGAGGTTGGGAGATACGCAGTATTTT. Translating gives CASSGLARLGDTQYF.

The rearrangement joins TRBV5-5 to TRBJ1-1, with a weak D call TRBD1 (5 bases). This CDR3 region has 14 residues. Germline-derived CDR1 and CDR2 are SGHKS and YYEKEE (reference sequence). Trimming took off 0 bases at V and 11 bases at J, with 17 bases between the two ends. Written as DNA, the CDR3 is TGTGCCAGCAGCTTGGGGGACGGGAGGGGTATTGCTTTCTTT. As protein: CASSLGDGRGIAFF. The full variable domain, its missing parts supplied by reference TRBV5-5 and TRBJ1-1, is DAGVTQSPTHLIKTRGQQVTLRCSPISGHKSVSWYQQVLGQGPQFIFQYYEKEERGRGNFPDRFSARQFPNYSSELNVNALLLGDSALYLCASSLGDGRGIAFFGQGTRLTVV.

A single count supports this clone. CDR3 in DNA: TGTGCCAGCAGTTTAGGTTGGGGGAGTTCATCCTACAATGAGCAGTTCTTC. It translates to CASSLGWGSSSYNEQFF. V and J are TRBV27 and TRBJ2-1; D is perhaps TRBD1 or TRBD2 (5 bases each). The V gene's germline CDR1 is MNHEY and CDR2 SMNVEV (reference sequence). CDR3 length: 17 amino acids. V lost 2 bases and J lost 1, with 15 bases in between.

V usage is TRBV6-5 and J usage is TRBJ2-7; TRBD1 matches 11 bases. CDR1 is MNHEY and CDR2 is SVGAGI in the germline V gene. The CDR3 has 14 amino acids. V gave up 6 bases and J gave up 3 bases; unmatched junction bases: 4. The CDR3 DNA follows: TGTGCCAGCAGGATGGGGACAGGGGGCTACGAGCAGTACTTC. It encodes CASRMGTGGYEQYF.